The sequence of this TCR beta chain was determined in a study of blood T cell repertoires in COVID-19. Study-wide context: Whether acute or convalescent, the COVID-19 samples came from the United States, Italy and Spain. T cells, B-cell-depleted T cells, or PBMCs supplied cDNA or gDNA.

Seattle-derived patients entered the study during active infection and were followed longitudinally. Data came from immunoSEQ multiplex PCR; TCRdb stores just in-frame clones and leaves some out. The sample carries 96,000 or so clones, 75% to 85% recorded once. This clone was detected only once. Germline CDR1 is SGHNT and CDR2 is YYREEE (reference sequence). V was clipped by 0 bases and J by 7 bases, with 10 bases between them. The CDR3 runs 13 residues. The receptor was derived from a man aged 80 or over with COVID-19, enrolled during active disease. Sequenced: peripheral blood. This chain connects TRBV5-4 to TRBJ1-1; no definite D call. CDR3 sequence reads: CASSLGRTGEAFF. Here the CDR3 DNA reads TGTGCCAGCAGCTTGGGGAGGACGGGTGAAGCTTTCTTT. Combining the CDR3 with reference TRBV5-4 and TRBJ1-1 gives the whole variable domain ETGVTQSPTHLIKTRGQQVTLRCSSQSGHNTVSWYQQALGQGPQFIFQYYREEENGRGNFPPRFSGLQFPNYSSELNVNALELDDSALYLCASSLGRTGEAFFGQGTRLTVV.